This T cell receptor beta chain was identified in a study of early T cells in non-severe SARS-CoV-2 infection (dated by TCRdb to the early 2020s). At the level of the whole study: TCR sequencing used bulk RNA from unsorted whole blood, so alpha and beta chains could not be paired. Results the study describes overall, beyond this receptor: VDJdb matching was skewed toward anti-spike CD8 responses and likely underestimated virus-specific expansions by missing private and CD4 specificities.

The CDR3 runs 17 amino acids, cysteine and phenylalanine included. Here the CDR3 DNA is all that survives: 51 bases in frame from base 1. Trimming removed 1 base from V and 1 base from J; the gene matches leave 5 bases unexplained. Taken from the germline V gene, the CDR1 and CDR2 loops are LGHNA and YNFKEQ. Details on this clonotype: Its antigen is currently not known. Nothing much larger sits one base from this clone, and base qualities are not available.

A case-control design nested within a healthcare worker cohort in London, UK, was used, with weekly nasopharyngeal swab PCR tests and blood sampling performed. Between 23 and 31 March 2020, the week of the UK lockdown, healthcare workers were enrolled and then followed up weekly for as long as 16 weeks. Libraries were prepared through 5' RACE. Data came from a NextSeq 500. To correct for sequencing error and PCR bias, the TCR library protocol tagged individual cDNA molecules with unique molecular identifiers. TCR alpha and beta chains were both sequenced, and the abundances of alpha and beta sequences in each sample were closely correlated with each other. Processing in the source paper ran as follows. Decombinator V4 was used to perform V gene, J gene and CDR3 annotation of TCR sequences. TCRs were defined as expanded if a significant change between any two time points was detected under a Poisson model with p below 0.0001. TCR abundances were normalised to the total number of TCRs sequenced per sample and were expressed as counts per million. TRAV1-2 paired with TRAJ12, TRAJ20 or TRAJ33 defined MAIT TCRs, while TRAV10 paired with TRAJ18 defined iNKT TCRs. VDJdb, accessed on 1 November 2021, was searched for TCRs annotated for CMV, EBV and SARS-CoV-2, and TCRs annotated for more than one antigen were excluded. Using fastp trimming at Q25 and MiXCR clonotype assembly, TCRdb reanalyzed the public sequencing data and kept in-frame beta chains. One record per CDR3 amino acid sequence lists the most common genes and DNA. The V and J calls reflect TCRdb's pipeline rather than the authors' work. This sample comprises 65,000 to 85,000 distinct CDR3 sequences, about a tenth of them detected only once. The leading ten clones occupy 15% to 17% of the sample.

Recombination connected TRBV4-2 to TRBJ2-3, and 10 junctional nucleotides match TRBD1. The receptor was isolated from an adult who was a healthcare worker with PCR-confirmed SARS-CoV-2 infection or an uninfected control (not recorded which). Material: whole blood, obtained at baseline. The DNA reads as follows: TGTGCCAGCAGCCAAGTCGGACAGGGGGTCGGCACAGATACGCAGTATTTT. This codes for CASSQVGQGVGTDTQYF.